This TCR beta chain derives from a study of blood T cell repertoires in COVID-19. Study as a whole: Spain, Italy and the United States supplied samples that represented acute and convalescent COVID-19. PBMCs, B-cell-depleted T cells, or T cells provided the cDNA or gDNA that made up the material.

This clone was observed once. How the authors handled the data: By means of reference gene primer amplification, nucleated cell counts were estimated. Sequencing was performed with immunoSEQ multiplex PCR; in TCRdb, only in-frame clones are kept and a portion is missing. The V and J calls and clone size are taken from that table; D and trimming were inferred from the DNA. Altogether fewer than 250,000 clones are present, around nine tenths being singletons, with the ten largest covering around 0.9%. The CDR3 spans 14 residues. Trimming took 4 bases from V and 3 from J, leaving 13 bases between them. Germline V CDR1 and CDR2: SGDLS, YYNGEE. Patients from Seattle were sampled longitudinally, starting during active infection.

V is TRBV9 and J is TRBJ1-1; the D gene is possibly TRBD1 (5 bases). The sequence came from a man younger than 45 with COVID-19, enrolled during active disease. Material: peripheral blood. The CDR3 coding sequence is TGTGCCAGCAGCCCTCGCAGGGTGCACACTGAAGCTTTCTTT. This codes for CASSPRRVHTEAFF.